This TCR beta chain was retrieved from a study of blood T cell repertoires in COVID-19 (dated by TCRdb to the early 2020s). Broadly, across the study: The collaborator samples originated in the United States, Italy and Spain and spanned the acute and convalescent phases of COVID-19. The material from the prospective study consisted of cDNA or gDNA derived from T cells, B-cell-depleted T cells, or PBMCs. The dataset comprised deeply sampled blood TCRbeta repertoires from subjects exposed to, actively infected with, or recovered from COVID-19. Where available, HLA class I and class II types were taken from metadata supplied by the sample provider and were not determined by assay-based typing. A de-identified subject ID, COVID-19 status, age in years and sex were almost always included in the sample metadata. The samples were drawn from two sources: the first 160 participants of the ongoing ImmuneRACE study, and 1,000 to 1,500 subjects contributed by 6 global collaborators. The repertoires were released in a freely available public database intended as a resource for research on the immune response to SARS-CoV-2.

Concerning this clone: Its target antigen remains unknown. It has no much larger one-base neighbor in the sample; base qualities were not kept.

The immunoSEQ Assay, a bias-controlled multiplex PCR, was used to amplify TCRbeta CDR3 regions from genomic DNA. As for how the authors treated the data: Nucleated cell counts per sample were estimated from amplification of reference gene primers within the assay. To quantify the absolute abundance of each unique TCRbeta CDR3 rearrangement, sequence reads were collapsed and filtered. Productive Simpson clonality was computed per sample as the square root of Simpson's diversity index over productive rearrangements. Entries here come from immuneACCESS through TCRdb and include only in-frame sequences with V and J called. Some clones fail to appear in such tables; in the studies checked, an unresolved V gene covers under half of the shortfall, and the cause of the remainder is unknown. That table gives V, J and clone size, and the DNA gave D and trimming. The sample yields almost 400,000 clones; roughly 90% were counted once. The top ten clones comprise around 0.97% of the sample.

Study-wide findings and limitations: The amount of clinical and demographic metadata varied by source and participant and was provided uncurated.

From a lookup of the germline V gene, CDR1 and CDR2 are ENHRY and SYGVKD. The CDR3 contains 16 residues, cysteine and phenylalanine counted. The entry retains the CDR3 DNA only, 48 bases that are in frame from base 1. From V the trimming removes 3 bases and from J it removes 6 bases, while the gene matches leave 10 bases of the junction unaccounted for. Enrolling through a virtual design, the prospective study's participants ranged in age from roughly 18 to 95 years and lived across more than 20 United States geographic areas. To assign participants to cohorts, the prospective study relied on clinical history that participants themselves reported in a screening survey and a study questionnaire. In the prospective study, mobile phlebotomists collected whole blood, serum and a nasopharyngeal or oropharyngeal swab from each participant. Additional blood draws and questionnaires over an approximately two-month period could optionally be provided by prospective study participants. Prospective study blood samples were shipped either frozen or at room temperature before DNA extraction.

The chain is encoded by TRBV10-3 joined to TRBJ2-1; 8 bases in the middle match TRBD1. This receptor was obtained from a woman between 25 and 40 years old with acute COVID-19. What was sequenced was PBMCs or T cells enriched from blood (not recorded which). The DNA reads as follows: TGTGCCATCAGTGACCCATCCAGGGGGCCGCGCAATGAGCAGTTCTTC. This gives the protein CAISDPSRGPRNEQFF.